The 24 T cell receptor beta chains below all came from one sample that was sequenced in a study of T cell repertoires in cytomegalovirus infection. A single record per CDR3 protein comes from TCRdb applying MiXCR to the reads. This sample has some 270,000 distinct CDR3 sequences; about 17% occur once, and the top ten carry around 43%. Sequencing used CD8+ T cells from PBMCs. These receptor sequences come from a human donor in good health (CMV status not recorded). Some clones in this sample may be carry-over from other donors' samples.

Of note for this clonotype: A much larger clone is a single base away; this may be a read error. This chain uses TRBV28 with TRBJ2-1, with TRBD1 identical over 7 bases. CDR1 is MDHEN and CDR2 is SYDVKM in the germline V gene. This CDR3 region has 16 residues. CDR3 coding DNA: TGTGCCAGCAGTTACTTAACAGGGGCCCTAAACAAAGAGCAGTTCTTC. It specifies CASSYLTGALNKEQFF.

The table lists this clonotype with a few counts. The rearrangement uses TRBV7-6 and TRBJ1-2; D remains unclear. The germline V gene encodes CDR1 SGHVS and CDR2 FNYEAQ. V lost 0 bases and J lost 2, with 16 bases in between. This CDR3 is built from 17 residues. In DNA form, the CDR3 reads TGTGCCAGCAGCTTAGCCCACCGAAAGTCGTCCAACTATGGCTACACCTTC. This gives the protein CASSLAHRKSSNYGYTF.

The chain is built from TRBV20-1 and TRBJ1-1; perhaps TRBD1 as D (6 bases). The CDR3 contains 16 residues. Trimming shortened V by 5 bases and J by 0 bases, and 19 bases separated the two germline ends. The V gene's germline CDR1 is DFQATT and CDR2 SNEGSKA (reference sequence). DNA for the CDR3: TGCAGTGCTCCGGGACACGGATTTCACATGAACACTGAAGCTTTCTTT. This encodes CSAPGHGFHMNTEAFF.

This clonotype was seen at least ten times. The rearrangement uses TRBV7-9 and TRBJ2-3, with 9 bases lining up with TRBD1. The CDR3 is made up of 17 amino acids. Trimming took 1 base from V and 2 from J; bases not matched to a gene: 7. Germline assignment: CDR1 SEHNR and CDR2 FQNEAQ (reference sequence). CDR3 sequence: CASSLVPGQGNTDTQYF. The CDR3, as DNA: TGTGCCAGCAGCTTAGTACCGGGACAGGGAAACACAGATACGCAGTATTTT.

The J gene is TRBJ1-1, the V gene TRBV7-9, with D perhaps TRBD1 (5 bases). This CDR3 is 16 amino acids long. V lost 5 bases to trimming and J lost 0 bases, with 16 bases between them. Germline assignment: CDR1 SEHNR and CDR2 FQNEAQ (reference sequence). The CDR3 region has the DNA TGTGCCAGCAGCCCCAAGGAGGGGATCATGAACACTGAAGCTTTCTTT. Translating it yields CASSPKEGIMNTEAFF. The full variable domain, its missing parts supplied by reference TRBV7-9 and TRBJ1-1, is DTGVSQNPRHKITKRGQNVTFRCDPISEHNRLYWYRQTLGQGPEFLTYFQNEAQLEKSRLLSDRFSAERPKGSFSTLEIQRTEQGDSAMYLCASSPKEGIMNTEAFFGQGTRLTVV.

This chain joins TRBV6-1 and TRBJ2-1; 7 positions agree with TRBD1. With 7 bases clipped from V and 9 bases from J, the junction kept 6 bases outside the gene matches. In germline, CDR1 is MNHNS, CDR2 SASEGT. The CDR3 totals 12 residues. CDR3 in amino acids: CASTPDRIEQFF. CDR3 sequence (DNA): TGTGCCAGCACCCCGGACAGGATTGAGCAGTTCTTC.

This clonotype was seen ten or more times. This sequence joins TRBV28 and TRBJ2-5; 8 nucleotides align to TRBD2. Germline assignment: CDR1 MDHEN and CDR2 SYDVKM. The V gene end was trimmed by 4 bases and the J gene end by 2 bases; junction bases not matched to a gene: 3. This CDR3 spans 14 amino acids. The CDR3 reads CASSSLAAQETQYF. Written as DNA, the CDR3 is TGTGCCAGCAGTTCACTAGCGGCGCAAGAGACCCAGTACTTC.

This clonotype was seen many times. The CDR3 protein is CASSLQTTYSGANVLTF. The CDR3 DNA follows: TGTGCCAGCAGCTTGCAGACGACCTACTCTGGGGCCAACGTCCTGACTTTC. This sequence joins TRBV5-6 and TRBJ2-6; D is undetermined. The CDR3 runs to 17 residues. CDR1 and CDR2 (germline): SGHDT, YYEEEE. V was shortened by 1 base and J by 0 bases, with 11 bases between the two germline ends.

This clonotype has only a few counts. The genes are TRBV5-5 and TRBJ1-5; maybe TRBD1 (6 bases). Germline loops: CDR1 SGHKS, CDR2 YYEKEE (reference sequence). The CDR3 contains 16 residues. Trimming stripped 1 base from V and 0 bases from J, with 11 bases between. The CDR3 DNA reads TGTGCCAGCAGCTTGCGTGGGGGCTATAGCAATCAGCCCCAGCATTTT. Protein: CASSLRGGYSNQPQHF.

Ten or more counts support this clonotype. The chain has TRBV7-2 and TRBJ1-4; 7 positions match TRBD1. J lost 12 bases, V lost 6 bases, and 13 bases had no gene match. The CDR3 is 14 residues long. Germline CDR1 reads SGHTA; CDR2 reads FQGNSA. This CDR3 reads CASSYRDSPPELFF. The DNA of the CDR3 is TGTGCCAGCAGTTACCGGGACAGTCCACCAGAACTGTTTTTT.

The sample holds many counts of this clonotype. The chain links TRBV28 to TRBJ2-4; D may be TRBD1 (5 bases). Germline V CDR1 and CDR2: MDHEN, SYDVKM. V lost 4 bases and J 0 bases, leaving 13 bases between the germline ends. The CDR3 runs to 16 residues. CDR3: CASSYRNLQAKNIQYF. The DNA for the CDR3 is TGTGCCAGCAGTTACAGGAACCTGCAAGCCAAAAACATTCAGTACTTC.

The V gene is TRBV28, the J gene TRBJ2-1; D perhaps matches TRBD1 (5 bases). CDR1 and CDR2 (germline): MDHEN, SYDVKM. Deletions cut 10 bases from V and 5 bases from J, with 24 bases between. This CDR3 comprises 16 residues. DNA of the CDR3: TGTGCCAACATCACTATCCGTTACCAGGGCCACAATGAGCAGTTCTTC. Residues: CANITIRYQGHNEQFF.

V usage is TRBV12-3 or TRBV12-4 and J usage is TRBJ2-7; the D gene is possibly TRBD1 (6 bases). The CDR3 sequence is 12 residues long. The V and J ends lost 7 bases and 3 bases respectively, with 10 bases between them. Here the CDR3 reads CASTETGYEQYF. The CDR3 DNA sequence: TGTGCCAGCACCGAGACAGGCTACGAGCAGTACTTC.

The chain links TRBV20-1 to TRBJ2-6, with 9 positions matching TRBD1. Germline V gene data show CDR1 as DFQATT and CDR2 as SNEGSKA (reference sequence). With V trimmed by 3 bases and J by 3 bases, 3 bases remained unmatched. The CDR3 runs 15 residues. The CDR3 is CSARDRGIGANVLTF. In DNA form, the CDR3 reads TGCAGTGCTAGGGACAGGGGAATTGGGGCCAACGTCCTGACTTTC.

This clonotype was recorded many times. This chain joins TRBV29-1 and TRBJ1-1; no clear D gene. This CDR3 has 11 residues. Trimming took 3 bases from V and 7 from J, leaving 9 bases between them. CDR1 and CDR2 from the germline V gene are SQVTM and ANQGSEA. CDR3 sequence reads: CSVERGYEAFF. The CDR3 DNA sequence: TGCAGCGTTGAGCGAGGGTATGAAGCTTTCTTT.

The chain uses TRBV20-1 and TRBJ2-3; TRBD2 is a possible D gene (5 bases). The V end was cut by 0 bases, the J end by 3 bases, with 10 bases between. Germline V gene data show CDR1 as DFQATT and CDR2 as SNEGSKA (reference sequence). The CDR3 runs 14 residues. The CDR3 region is CSARDRWRTDTQYF. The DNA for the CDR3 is TGCAGTGCTAGAGATAGGTGGAGGACAGATACGCAGTATTTT.

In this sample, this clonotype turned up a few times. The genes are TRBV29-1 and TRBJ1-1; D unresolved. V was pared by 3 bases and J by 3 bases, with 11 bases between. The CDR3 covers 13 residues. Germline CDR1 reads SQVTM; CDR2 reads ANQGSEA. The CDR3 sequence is CSVELAGDTEAFF. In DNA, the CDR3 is TGCAGCGTTGAGCTGGCAGGCGACACTGAAGCTTTCTTT.

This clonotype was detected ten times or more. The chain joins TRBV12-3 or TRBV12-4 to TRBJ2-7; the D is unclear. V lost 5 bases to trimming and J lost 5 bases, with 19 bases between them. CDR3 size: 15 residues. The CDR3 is CASSGPSWDQNEQYF. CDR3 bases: TGTGCCAGCAGTGGGCCCAGCTGGGATCAAAACGAGCAGTACTTC.

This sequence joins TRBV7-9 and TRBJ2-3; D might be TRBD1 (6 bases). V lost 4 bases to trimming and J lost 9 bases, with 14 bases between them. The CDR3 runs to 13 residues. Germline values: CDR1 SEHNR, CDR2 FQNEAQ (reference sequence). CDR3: CASSSDSQGTQYF. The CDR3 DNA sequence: TGTGCCAGCAGCTCTGACTCCCAGGGGACGCAGTATTTT.

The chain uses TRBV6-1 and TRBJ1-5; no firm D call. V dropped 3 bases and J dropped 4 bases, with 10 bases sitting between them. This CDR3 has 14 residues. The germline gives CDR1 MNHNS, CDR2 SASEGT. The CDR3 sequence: CASSDRAPNQPQHF. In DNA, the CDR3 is TGTGCCAGCAGTGATCGGGCCCCAAATCAGCCCCAGCATTTT.

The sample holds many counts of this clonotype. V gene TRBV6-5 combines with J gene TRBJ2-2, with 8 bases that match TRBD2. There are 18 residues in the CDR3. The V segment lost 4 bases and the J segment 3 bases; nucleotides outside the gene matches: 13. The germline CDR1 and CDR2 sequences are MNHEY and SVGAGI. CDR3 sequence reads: CASSSSTIAGKDTGELFF. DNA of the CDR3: TGTGCCAGCAGTTCGTCAACCATAGCGGGAAAAGACACCGGGGAGCTGTTTTTT.

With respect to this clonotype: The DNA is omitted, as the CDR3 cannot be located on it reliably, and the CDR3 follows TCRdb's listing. The CDR3 region is CASSSSASTEAFF. V gene TRBV12-3 or TRBV12-4 combines with J gene TRBJ1-1. The CDR3 is 13 amino acids long, termini counted.

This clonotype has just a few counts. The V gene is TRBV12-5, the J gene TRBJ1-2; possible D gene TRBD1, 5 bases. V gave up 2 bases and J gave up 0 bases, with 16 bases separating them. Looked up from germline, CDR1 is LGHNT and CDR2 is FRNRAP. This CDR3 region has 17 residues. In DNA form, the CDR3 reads TGTGCTAGTGGTTTGCTACCTACAGGTTCAACTAACTATGGCTACACCTTC. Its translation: CASGLLPTGSTNYGYTF.

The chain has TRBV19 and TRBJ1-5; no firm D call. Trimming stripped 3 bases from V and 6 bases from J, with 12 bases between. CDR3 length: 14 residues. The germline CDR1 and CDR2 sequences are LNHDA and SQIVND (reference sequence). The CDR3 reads CASSMAGWGQPQHF. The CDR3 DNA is TGTGCCAGTAGTATGGCGGGGTGGGGTCAGCCCCAGCATTTT.